This TCR beta chain is drawn from a study of T cell changes during pregnancy in multiple sclerosis. The repertoire was sequenced with immunoSEQ multiplex PCR; TCRdb's copy has only in-frame clones and lacks some. The table records under 55,000 clones, roughly 88% of them present only once. The germline gives CDR1 SGHTA, CDR2 FQGNSA. V was shortened by 0 bases and J by 8 bases, with 13 bases between the two germline ends. The CDR3 length is 14 residues. The sample taken for sequencing was PBMCs (not recorded whether the cells were cultured). The chain links TRBV7-2 to TRBJ1-2, with D perhaps TRBD1 (6 bases). The receptor's source is a female donor with multiple sclerosis, enrolled in a pregnancy study. CDR3: CASSLALAGEGYTF. Here the CDR3 DNA reads TGTGCCAGCAGCTTAGCGCTGGCAGGGGAGGGCTACACCTTC.